This T cell receptor beta chain was obtained from a study of T-cell reconstitution after alpha-beta-depleted transplantation in children. Study-level points and caveats: By one year post-transplant, T-cell counts and diversity largely arose from T cells that were newly produced.

This clonotype was seen repeatedly, ten times or more. The antigen is unknown. The germline V gene has CDR1 SGHDT and CDR2 YYEEEE. The CDR3 extends over 13 amino acids. The V end lost 0 bases, the J end lost 5 bases, and 9 bases lay between the germline ends. A library of TCRbeta sequences, prepared with unique molecular identifiers, was generated. TCRdb independently ran MiXCR on the PCR reads; one entry per CDR3 protein. The sample has about 300,000 distinct CDR3 sequences, roughly 7.8% seen once; the top ten hold approximately 8.6%. The specimen was peripheral blood, collected 360 days after TCRalphabeta/CD19-depleted stem cell transplant. The clonotype was recovered from a female patient between 2 and 15 years old who had a stem cell transplant for Fanconi anemia, so the T cells may come from the graft donor. The rearrangement links TRBV5-6 to TRBJ2-7; perhaps TRBD2 as D (7 bases). The CDR3 reads CASSLVGGDEQYF. The CDR3 DNA sequence: TGTGCCAGCAGCTTGGTAGGGGGGGACGAGCAGTACTTC.